This TCR beta chain was obtained from a study of OX40 agonist ivuxolimab in advanced cancers. Overall study context: Every patient in dose escalation had hepatocellular carcinoma, melanoma, renal cell or head and neck cancer. The study reported partial responses in three patients: one hepatocellular carcinoma, two cutaneous melanoma. Whole-study findings and limits: Circulating CD4+ and CD8+ T cells showed clonal expansion by week 6 at 0.1 to 3.0 mg/kg. Normalized T-cell clonal expansion was also low in a subset of nonresponders.

Profiled with immunoSEQ multiplex PCR; TCRdb holds only in-frame clones, not every one. The table lists around 92,000 clones, around 92% of them singletons. To note about this clone: What it recognizes is unknown.

V gave up 5 bases and J gave up 5 bases; unmatched junction bases: 6. Germline CDR1 reads MDHEN; CDR2 reads SYDVKM. The CDR3 contains 14 residues. The sample consisted of CD4+ or CD8+ T cells sorted from blood, taken in a trial of the OX40 agonist ivuxolimab. The source of this sequence is an adult with an advanced solid tumor such as melanoma, head and neck, liver or kidney cancer. The gene calls are TRBV28 and TRBJ1-5, with TRBD1 matching over 7 bases. CDR3 region: CASSDRAPHQPQHF. The CDR3 DNA sequence: TGTGCCAGCAGTGACAGGGCCCCACATCAGCCCCAGCATTTT.